Each of the 6 T cell receptor beta chains below was sequenced from the same sample in a study of blood T cell repertoires in COVID-19. Repertoires were generated with immunoSEQ multiplex PCR, while TCRdb's copy carries only in-frame clones and drops some. Counted here are more than 200,000 clones, around 87% occurring once; the ten biggest clones make up roughly 5.6%. The sequencing sample was made of peripheral blood. The receptors originated from a woman aged 55-69 years with COVID-19, enrolled during active disease.

The chain joins TRBV18 to TRBJ2-7, with 8 bases fitting TRBD2. This CDR3 region has 15 residues. With V trimmed by 3 bases and J by 3 bases, 7 bases remained unmatched. The germline V gene has CDR1 KGHSH and CDR2 LQKENI. CDR3 coding DNA: TGTGCCAGCTCACCTGTTAGCGGGGACCTCTACGAGCAGTACTTC. The encoded protein is CASSPVSGDLYEQYF.

The chain employs TRBV15 and TRBJ1-5; D is uncertain. The CDR3 sequence is 14 residues long. The germline V gene has CDR1 LNHNV and CDR2 YYDKDF (reference sequence). V lost 0 bases and J lost 7, with 10 bases in between. The CDR3 sequence is CATSRDIGEQPQHF. The CDR3 coding sequence is TGTGCCACCAGCAGAGACATAGGAGAGCAGCCCCAGCATTTT.

V and J are TRBV6-2 or TRBV6-3 and TRBJ2-1; a possible D gene is TRBD1 (6 bases). There are 17 residues in the CDR3. Germline CDR1 MNHEY, CDR2 SVGEGT. Trimming removed 2 bases at V and 0 bases at J, with 14 bases between. In DNA, the CDR3 is TGTGCCAGCAGTTACGCCCAATCAGGGGCCTCCTACAATGAGCAGTTCTTC. Amino acids: CASSYAQSGASYNEQFF.

The rearrangement joins TRBV6-5 to TRBJ2-1, with 8 bases aligning to TRBD2. Per the germline V gene, CDR1 is MNHEY and CDR2 is SVGAGI. The V and J ends lost 10 bases and 5 bases, in that order; junction bases with no gene match: 7. This CDR3 has 13 amino acids. The CDR3 DNA is TGTGCCACCTTTAGCGGGATACACAATGAGCAGTTCTTC. The encoded protein is CATFSGIHNEQFF.

This sequence joins TRBV24-1 and TRBJ2-1, with D possibly TRBD2 on 5 matching bases. There are 12 residues in the CDR3. Germline CDR1 is KGHDR and CDR2 is SFDVKD. The germline V and J ends were trimmed by 5 bases and 7 bases, with 8 bases remaining between them. The CDR3: CATSAPGNEQFF. In nucleotides, the CDR3 is TGTGCCACCAGTGCCCCGGGGAATGAGCAGTTCTTC.

As for this clone: The junction differs from germline at one of its ends, possibly a read error. The gene calls are TRBV9 and TRBJ1-2; D may be TRBD1 (6 bases). Germline V CDR1 and CDR2: SGDLS, YYNGEE. The CDR3 contains 17 residues. CDR3 nucleotide sequence: TGTGCCAGCAGCGCCTCCGGGACACCGATCTTCCACTATGACTACACCTTC. Its protein product is CASSASGTPIFHYDYTF.